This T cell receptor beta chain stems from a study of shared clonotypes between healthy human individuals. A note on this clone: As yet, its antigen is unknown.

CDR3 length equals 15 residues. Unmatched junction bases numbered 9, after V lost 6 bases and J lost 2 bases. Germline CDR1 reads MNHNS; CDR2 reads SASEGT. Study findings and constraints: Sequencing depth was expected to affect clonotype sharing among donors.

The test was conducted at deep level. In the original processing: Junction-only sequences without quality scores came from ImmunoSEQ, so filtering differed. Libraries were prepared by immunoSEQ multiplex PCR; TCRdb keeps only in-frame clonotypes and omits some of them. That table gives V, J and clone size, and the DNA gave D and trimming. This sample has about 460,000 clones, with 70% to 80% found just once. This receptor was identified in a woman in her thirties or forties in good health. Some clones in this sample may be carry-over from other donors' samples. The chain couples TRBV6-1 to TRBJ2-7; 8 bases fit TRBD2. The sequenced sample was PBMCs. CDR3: CASRRGPSGPYEQYF. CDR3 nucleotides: TGTGCCAGCAGGCGGGGTCCTAGCGGGCCCTACGAGCAGTACTTC.